These 13 T cell receptor beta chains came from one sample sequenced in a study of blood T cell repertoires in COVID-19 (dated by TCRdb to the early 2020s). The library was obtained by the immunoSEQ multiplex PCR assay. TCRdb stores this immuneACCESS table with in-frame sequences only. Part of the clones is absent; in the studies checked, under half of the shortfall reflects unresolved V genes, and no reason is known for the rest. The sample data list about 300,000 clones, and about 91% of these were observed just once. The ten largest account for about 1.5% of the sample. Sample: peripheral blood. These receptors originate from a woman in her twenties or thirties with COVID-19, enrolled during active disease.

V gene TRBV28 combines with J gene TRBJ1-6, with TRBD1 matching over 9 bases. Germline values: CDR1 MDHEN, CDR2 SYDVKM. Germline trimming cut 5 bases from V and 3 bases from J; bases unmatched to any gene: 5. This CDR3 has 16 residues. The CDR3 loop reads CASSIGTGFYNSPLHF. DNA for the CDR3: TGTGCCAGCAGTATAGGGACAGGGTTCTATAATTCACCCCTCCACTTT.

The genes are TRBV2 and TRBJ2-1; TRBD2 matches at 10 bases. Germline CDR1 SNHLY, CDR2 FYNNEI. The CDR3 sequence is 15 residues long. V trimming: 6 bases; J trimming: 5 bases; junction bases outside the gene matches: 7. The CDR3 spells CASSVQRGGNNEQFF. CDR3 coding DNA: TGTGCCAGCAGCGTACAGCGGGGGGGAAACAATGAGCAGTTCTTC.

The chain links TRBV6-5 to TRBJ1-1, with D perhaps TRBD1 (5 bases). V shed 7 bases and J shed 1 base, with 10 bases lying between them. The CDR3 is made up of 13 amino acids. Germline V gene data show CDR1 as MNHEY and CDR2 as SVGAGI. DNA for the CDR3: TGTGCCAGCATCAGGGTGACGAACACTGAAGCTTTCTTT. It translates to CASIRVTNTEAFF.

This sequence joins TRBV9 and TRBJ2-3, with D perhaps matching TRBD1 (5 bases). Trimming removed 4 bases at V and 10 bases at J, with 13 bases between. Germline-derived CDR1 and CDR2 are SGDLS and YYNGEE. The CDR3 contains 12 residues. The CDR3 protein is CASSTRRVAQYF. Here the CDR3 DNA reads TGTGCCAGCAGCACCCGCAGGGTTGCGCAGTATTTT.

The rearrangement joins TRBV4-1 to TRBJ1-5, with a tentative D call TRBD1 (5 bases). Deletions cut 0 bases from V and 5 bases from J, with 14 bases between. There are 16 residues in the CDR3. Germline V lookup: CDR1 MGHRA, CDR2 YSYEKL. In DNA, the CDR3 is TGCGCCAGCAGCCAAGAAGGACGGGAGGGGTATCAGCCCCAGCATTTT. Protein product: CASSQEGREGYQPQHF.

This clone was seen a handful of times. For the CDR3, the DNA is TGTGCCAGCAGCCGCGGTACGGCGAGTTCACCCCTCCACTTT. This sequence encodes CASSRGTASSPLHF. This rearrangement joins TRBV3-1 (or the pseudogene TRBV3-2) to TRBJ1-6, with D unresolved. This CDR3 is built from 14 residues. With 4 bases removed from V and 9 bases from J, the gap between germline ends came to 13 bases. Looked up from germline, CDR1 is LGHDT and CDR2 is YNNKEL (reference sequence).

V gene TRBV13 combines with J gene TRBJ2-3; D uncertain. This CDR3 is 15 amino acids long. Germline-derived CDR1 and CDR2 are PRHDT and FYEKMQ (reference sequence). Trimming left V 4 bases short and J 0 bases short, with 11 bases between. The CDR3 sequence is CASSYDLSSTDTQYF. The CDR3 coding sequence is TGTGCCAGCAGCTACGACTTGTCTAGCACAGATACGCAGTATTTT.

This clone came up a few times. The chain has TRBV7-2 and TRBJ1-2; D possibly corresponds to TRBD1 (6 bases). Trimming took off 4 bases at V and 6 bases at J, with 15 bases between the two ends. Per germline, CDR1 SGHTA and CDR2 FQGNSA. CDR3 length equals 14 residues. The CDR3 nucleotides read TGTGCCAGCAGCTCCCTAAACAGGGTGGATGGCTACACCTTC. Amino acid sequence: CASSSLNRVDGYTF.

This clone showed up just once. The rearrangement uses TRBV6-1 and TRBJ2-2; D unclear. This CDR3 spans 13 amino acids. Per the germline V gene, CDR1 is MNHNS and CDR2 is SASEGT. Trimming shortened V by 3 bases and J by 2 bases, and 4 bases separated the two germline ends. CDR3 DNA sequence: TGTGCCAGCAGTGATATTAACACCGGGGAGCTGTTTTTT. Translating gives CASSDINTGELFF.

This chain links TRBV19 with TRBJ1-5, with D possibly matching TRBD1 (6 bases). Germline CDR1 is LNHDA and CDR2 is SQIVND (reference sequence). The CDR3 runs to 15 residues. Trimming shortened V by 5 bases and J by 7 bases, and 18 bases separated the two germline ends. Here the CDR3 DNA reads TGTGCCAGTAGTCCGTCACCGGGACAAAACCAGCCCCAGCATTTT. Protein product: CASSPSPGQNQPQHF.

This clone has a single count. The chain combines TRBV7-6 with TRBJ2-5, with D uncertain. Germline V gene lookup returns CDR1 SGHVS and CDR2 FNYEAQ. V lost 1 base, J lost 2 bases, and 14 bases lay in between. This CDR3 is 16 amino acids long. CDR3 in amino acids: CASSLGVPRLQETQYF. As DNA, the CDR3 is TGTGCCAGCAGCTTAGGCGTTCCTAGGCTTCAAGAGACCCAGTACTTC.

The chain combines TRBV6-6 with TRBJ1-1, with D perhaps matching TRBD1 (5 bases). From germline, CDR1 is MNHNY and CDR2 SVGAGI (reference sequence). V was cut by 5 bases and J by 3 bases, with 13 bases left in between. This CDR3 spans 14 amino acids. DNA for the CDR3: TGTGCCAGCAGTGGGGGGGAAGGGTACACTGAAGCTTTCTTT. It is translated as CASSGGEGYTEAFF.

The chain joins TRBV6-6 to TRBJ1-5; TRBD1 matches at 7 bases. The ends lost 6 bases at V and 5 bases at J; junction bases unmatched: 10. The CDR3 length is 15 residues. Germline V CDR1 and CDR2: MNHNY, SVGAGI (reference sequence). The CDR3 reads CASSQNRDRYQPQHF. The CDR3 DNA sequence: TGTGCCAGCAGCCAAAACCGGGACAGATATCAGCCCCAGCATTTT.